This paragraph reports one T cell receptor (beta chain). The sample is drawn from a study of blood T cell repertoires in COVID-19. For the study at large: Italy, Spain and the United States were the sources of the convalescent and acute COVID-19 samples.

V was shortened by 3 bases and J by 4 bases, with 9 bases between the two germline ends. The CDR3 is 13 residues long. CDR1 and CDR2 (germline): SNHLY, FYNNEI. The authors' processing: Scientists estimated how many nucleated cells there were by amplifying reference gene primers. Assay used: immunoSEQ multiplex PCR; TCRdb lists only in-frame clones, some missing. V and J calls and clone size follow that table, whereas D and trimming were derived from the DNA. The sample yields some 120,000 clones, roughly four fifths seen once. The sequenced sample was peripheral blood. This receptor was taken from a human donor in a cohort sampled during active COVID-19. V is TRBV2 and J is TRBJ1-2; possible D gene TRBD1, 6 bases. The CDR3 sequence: CASSDGRGYGYTF. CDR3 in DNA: TGTGCCAGCAGTGATGGCAGGGGCTATGGCTACACCTTC.